This TCR beta chain comes out of a study of T cells in Graves' hyperthyroidism and ophthalmopathy. Notes on the study in general: In simple terms, a model built on 13 V-J features told ophthalmopathy apart from stable hyperthyroidism.

Participants, patients aged 18 to 65, had newly diagnosed hyperthyroidism with a duration under 2 months. Amplified regions were TCR beta CDR3 sequences from RNA transcripts. Initially, a first-round RT-PCR of the TCR CDR3 employed the HTBI primer set. MiXCR was run by TCRdb on the multiplex PCR reads, yielding one entry per CDR3 protein. The sample records 45,000 to 55,000 distinct CDR3 sequences, approximately 50% being singletons. The CDR3 is made up of 15 amino acids. Germline CDR1 reads SEHNR; CDR2 reads FQNEAQ (reference sequence). For this clonotype: No antigen is known for it. At one end, the junction sequence differs from germline, possibly due to a read error.

The gene calls are TRBV7-9 and TRBJ2-5; 10 positions agree with TRBD2. The sequence was collected from a man aged 18 to 29 with Graves' hyperthyroidism. Sequencing input: peripheral blood or thyroid tissue (not recorded which). The CDR3 DNA is TGCGCCAGCAGCCTCATGTGGACTAGCGGAGAGACCCAGTACTTC. Residues: CASSLMWTSGETQYF.